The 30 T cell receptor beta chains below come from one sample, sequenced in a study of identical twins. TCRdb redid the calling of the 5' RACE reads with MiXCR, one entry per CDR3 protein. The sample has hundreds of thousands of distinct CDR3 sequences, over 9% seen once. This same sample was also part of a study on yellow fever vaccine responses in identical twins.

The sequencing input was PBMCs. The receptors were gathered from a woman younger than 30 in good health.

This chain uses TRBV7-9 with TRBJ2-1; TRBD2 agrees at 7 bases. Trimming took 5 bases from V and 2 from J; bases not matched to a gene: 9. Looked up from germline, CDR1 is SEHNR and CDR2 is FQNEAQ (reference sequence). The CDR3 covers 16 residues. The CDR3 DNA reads TGTGCCAGCAGCCACTCTAGCGGACCCACCTACAATGAGCAGTTCTTC. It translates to CASSHSSGPTYNEQFF. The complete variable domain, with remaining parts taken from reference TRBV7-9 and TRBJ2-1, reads DTGVSQNPRHKITKRGQNVTFRCDPISEHNRLYWYRQTLGQGPEFLTYFQNEAQLEKSRLLSDRFSAERPKGSFSTLEIQRTEQGDSAMYLCASSHSSGPTYNEQFFGPGTRLTVL.

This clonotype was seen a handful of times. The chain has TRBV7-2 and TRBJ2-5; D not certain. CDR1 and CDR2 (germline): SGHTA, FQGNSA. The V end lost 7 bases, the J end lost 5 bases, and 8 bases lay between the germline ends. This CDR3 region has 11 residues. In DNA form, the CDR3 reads TGTGCCAGCACCACCGGGGAGACCCAGTACTTC. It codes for CASTTGETQYF.

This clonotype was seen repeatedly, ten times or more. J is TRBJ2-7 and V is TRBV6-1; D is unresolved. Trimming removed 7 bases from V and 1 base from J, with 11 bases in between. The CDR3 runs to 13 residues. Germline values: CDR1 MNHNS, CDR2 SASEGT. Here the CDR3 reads CASKKATSYEQYV. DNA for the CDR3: TGTGCCAGCAAGAAGGCGACTTCCTACGAGCAGTACGTC.

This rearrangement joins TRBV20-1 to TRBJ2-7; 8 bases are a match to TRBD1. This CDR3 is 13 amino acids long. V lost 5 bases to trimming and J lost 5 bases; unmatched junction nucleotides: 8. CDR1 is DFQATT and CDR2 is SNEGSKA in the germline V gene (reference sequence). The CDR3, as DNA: TGCAGTGCTCCCTTGCAGGGGGCTAACGAGCAGTACGTC. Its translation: CSAPLQGANEQYV.

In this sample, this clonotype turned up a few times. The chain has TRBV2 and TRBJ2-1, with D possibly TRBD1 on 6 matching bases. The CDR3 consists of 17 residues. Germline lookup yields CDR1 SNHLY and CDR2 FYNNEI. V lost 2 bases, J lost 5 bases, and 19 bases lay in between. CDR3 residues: CASSESGMGAGDNEQFF. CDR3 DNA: TGTGCCAGCAGTGAATCGGGGATGGGGGCGGGTGACAATGAGCAGTTCTTC.

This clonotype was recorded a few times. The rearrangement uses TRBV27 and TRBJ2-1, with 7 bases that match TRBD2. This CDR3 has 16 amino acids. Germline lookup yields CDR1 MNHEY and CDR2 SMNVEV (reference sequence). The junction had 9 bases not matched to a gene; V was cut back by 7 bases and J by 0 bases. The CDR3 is CASTGRAGVSYNEQFF. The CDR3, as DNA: TGTGCCAGCACGGGGAGGGCCGGGGTCTCCTACAATGAGCAGTTCTTC.

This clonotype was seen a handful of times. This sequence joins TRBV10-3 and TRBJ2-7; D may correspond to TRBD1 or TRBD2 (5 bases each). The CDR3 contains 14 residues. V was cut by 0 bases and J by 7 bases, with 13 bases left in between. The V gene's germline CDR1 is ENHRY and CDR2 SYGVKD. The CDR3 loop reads CAISESGKEGEQYF. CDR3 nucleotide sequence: TGTGCCATCAGTGAGTCGGGCAAAGAGGGGGAGCAGTACTTC.

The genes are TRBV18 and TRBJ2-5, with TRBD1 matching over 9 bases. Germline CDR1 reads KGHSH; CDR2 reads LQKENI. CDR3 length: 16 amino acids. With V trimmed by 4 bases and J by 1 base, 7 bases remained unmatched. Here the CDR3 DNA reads TGTGCCAGCTCACTACTCCGGGACAGGGCCCAAGAGACCCAGTACTTC. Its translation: CASSLLRDRAQETQYF.

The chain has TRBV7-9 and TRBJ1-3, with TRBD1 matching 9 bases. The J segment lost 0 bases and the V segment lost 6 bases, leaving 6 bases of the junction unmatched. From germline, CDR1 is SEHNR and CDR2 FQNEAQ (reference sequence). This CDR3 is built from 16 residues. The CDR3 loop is CASSTGQGGSGNTIYF. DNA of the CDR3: TGTGCCAGCAGTACGGGACAGGGAGGCTCTGGAAACACCATATATTTT. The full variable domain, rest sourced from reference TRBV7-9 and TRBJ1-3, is DTGVSQNPRHKITKRGQNVTFRCDPISEHNRLYWYRQTLGQGPEFLTYFQNEAQLEKSRLLSDRFSAERPKGSFSTLEIQRTEQGDSAMYLCASSTGQGGSGNTIYFGEGSWLTVV.

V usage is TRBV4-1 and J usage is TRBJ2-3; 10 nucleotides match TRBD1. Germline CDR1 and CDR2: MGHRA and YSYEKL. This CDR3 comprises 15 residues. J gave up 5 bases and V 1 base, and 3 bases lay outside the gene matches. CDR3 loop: CASSQADRGRDTQYF. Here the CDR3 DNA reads TGCGCCAGCAGCCAAGCTGACAGGGGGCGAGATACGCAGTATTTT.

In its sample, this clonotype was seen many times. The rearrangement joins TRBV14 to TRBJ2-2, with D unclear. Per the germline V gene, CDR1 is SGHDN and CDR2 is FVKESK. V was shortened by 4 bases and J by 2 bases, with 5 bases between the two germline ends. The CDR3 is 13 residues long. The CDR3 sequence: CASSPKNTGELFF. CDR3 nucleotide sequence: TGTGCCAGCAGCCCAAAAAACACCGGGGAGCTGTTTTTT.

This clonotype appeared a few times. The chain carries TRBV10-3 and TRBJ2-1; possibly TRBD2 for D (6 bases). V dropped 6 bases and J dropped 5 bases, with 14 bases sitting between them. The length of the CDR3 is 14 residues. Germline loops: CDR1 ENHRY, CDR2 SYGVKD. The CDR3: CAISGLGTHNEQFF. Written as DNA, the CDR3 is TGTGCCATCAGCGGCCTAGGGACTCACAATGAGCAGTTCTTC.

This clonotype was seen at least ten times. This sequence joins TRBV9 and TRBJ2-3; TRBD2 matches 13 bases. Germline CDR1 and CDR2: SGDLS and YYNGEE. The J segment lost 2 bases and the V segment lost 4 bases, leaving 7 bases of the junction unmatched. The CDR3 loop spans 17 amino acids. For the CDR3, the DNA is TGTGCCAGCAGCCCCCAAGGGACTAGCGGGAACACAGATACGCAGTATTTT. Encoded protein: CASSPQGTSGNTDTQYF.

CDR3 coding DNA: TGTGCCATCAATGGACTAGCGGGAGCAGGGTCAAATGAGCAGTTCTTC. This sequence encodes CAINGLAGAGSNEQFF. J is TRBJ2-1 and V is TRBV10-3, with 13 bases that match TRBD2. V dropped 7 bases and J dropped 7; count of bases not matched to a gene: 10. The CDR3 loop spans 16 amino acids. Germline V CDR1 and CDR2: ENHRY, SYGVKD.

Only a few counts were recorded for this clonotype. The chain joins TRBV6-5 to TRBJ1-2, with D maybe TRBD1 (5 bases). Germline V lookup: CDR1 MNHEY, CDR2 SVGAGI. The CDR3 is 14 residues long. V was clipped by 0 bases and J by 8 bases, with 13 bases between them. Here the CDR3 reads CASSYSVERGGYTF. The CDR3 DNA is TGTGCCAGCAGTTACTCGGTGGAAAGGGGAGGCTACACCTTC.

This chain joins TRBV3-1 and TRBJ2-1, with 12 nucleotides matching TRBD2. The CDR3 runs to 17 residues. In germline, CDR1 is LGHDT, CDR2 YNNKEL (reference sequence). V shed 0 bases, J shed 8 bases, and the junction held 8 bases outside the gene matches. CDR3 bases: TGTGCCAGCAGCCAAGACCTAGCGGGAGGGCCTAGGGATGAGCAGTTCTTC. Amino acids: CASSQDLAGGPRDEQFF.

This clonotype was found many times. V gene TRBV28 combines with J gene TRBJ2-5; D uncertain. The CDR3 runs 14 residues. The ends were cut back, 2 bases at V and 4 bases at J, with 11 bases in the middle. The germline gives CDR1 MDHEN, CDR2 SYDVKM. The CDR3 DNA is TGTGCCAGCAGTTTAGAAGGGTTCGGAGAGACCCAGTACTTC. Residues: CASSLEGFGETQYF.

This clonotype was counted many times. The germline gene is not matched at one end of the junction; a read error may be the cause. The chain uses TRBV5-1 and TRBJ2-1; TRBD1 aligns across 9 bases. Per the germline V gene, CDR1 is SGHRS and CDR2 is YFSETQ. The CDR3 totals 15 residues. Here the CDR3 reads CASSLGTGNYNEQFF. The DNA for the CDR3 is TGTGCCAGCAGCTTAGGGACAGGGAATTACAATGAGCAGTTCTTC.

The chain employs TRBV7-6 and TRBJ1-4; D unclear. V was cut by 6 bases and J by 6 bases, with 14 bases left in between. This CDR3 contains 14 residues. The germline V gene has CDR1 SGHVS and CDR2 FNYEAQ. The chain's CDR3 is CASRSFKVDEKLFF. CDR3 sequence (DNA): TGTGCCAGCAGATCCTTTAAGGTCGATGAAAAACTGTTTTTT.

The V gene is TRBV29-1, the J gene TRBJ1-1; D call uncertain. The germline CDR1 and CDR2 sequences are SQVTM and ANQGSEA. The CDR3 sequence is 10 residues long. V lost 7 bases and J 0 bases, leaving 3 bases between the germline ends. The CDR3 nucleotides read TGCAGCGCCGTGAACACTGAAGCTTTCTTT. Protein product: CSAVNTEAFF.

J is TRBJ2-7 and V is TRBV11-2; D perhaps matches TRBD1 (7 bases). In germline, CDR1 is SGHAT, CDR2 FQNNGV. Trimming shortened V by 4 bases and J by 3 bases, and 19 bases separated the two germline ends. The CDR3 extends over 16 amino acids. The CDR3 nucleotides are TGTGCCAGCAGCTCCCCTGGGGGGCAGGGGGTCTACGAGCAGTACGTC. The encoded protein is CASSSPGGQGVYEQYV.

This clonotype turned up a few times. The CDR3 spells CASSPRGGRGLAGAYEQYF. CDR3 bases: TGTGCCAGCAGCCCTAGGGGGGGGCGCGGACTAGCGGGAGCGTACGAGCAGTACTTC. This chain connects TRBV28 to TRBJ2-7, with 13 bases matching TRBD2. CDR3 size: 19 residues. Trimming removed 6 bases from V and 4 bases from J; junction bases left unmatched: 18. Germline CDR1 and CDR2: MDHEN and SYDVKM.

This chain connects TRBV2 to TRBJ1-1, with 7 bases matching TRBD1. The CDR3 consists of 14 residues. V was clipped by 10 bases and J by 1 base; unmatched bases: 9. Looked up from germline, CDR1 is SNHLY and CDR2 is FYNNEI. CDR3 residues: CATLRDSANTEAFF. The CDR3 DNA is TGTGCCACCCTGCGGGACAGTGCGAACACTGAAGCTTTCTTT.

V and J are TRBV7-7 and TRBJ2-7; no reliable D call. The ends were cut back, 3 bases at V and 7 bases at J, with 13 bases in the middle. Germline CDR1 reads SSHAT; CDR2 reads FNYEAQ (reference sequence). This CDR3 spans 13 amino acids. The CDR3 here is CASSFTPGEEQYF. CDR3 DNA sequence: TGTGCCAGCAGCTTTACCCCTGGGGAAGAGCAGTACTTC.

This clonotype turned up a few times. The CDR3 here is CATSDTVVNEQFF. CDR3 bases: TGTGCCACCAGTGATACGGTCGTAAATGAGCAGTTCTTC. The chain uses TRBV24-1 and TRBJ2-1; D unclear. This CDR3 is 13 amino acids long. V was pared by 3 bases and J by 7 bases, with 9 bases between. Germline V gene lookup returns CDR1 KGHDR and CDR2 SFDVKD.

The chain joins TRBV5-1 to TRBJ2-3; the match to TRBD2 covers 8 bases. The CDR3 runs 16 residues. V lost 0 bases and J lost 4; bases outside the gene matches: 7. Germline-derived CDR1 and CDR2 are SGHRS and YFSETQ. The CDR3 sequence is CASSLAYDGGADTQYF. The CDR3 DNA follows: TGCGCCAGCAGCTTGGCCTATGACGGGGGGGCAGATACGCAGTATTTT. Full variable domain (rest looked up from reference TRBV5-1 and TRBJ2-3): KAGVTQTPRYLIKTRGQQVTLSCSPISGHRSVSWYQQTPGQGLQFLFEYFSETQRNKGNFPGRFSGRQFSNSRSEMNVSTLELGDSALYLCASSLAYDGGADTQYFGPGTRLTVL.

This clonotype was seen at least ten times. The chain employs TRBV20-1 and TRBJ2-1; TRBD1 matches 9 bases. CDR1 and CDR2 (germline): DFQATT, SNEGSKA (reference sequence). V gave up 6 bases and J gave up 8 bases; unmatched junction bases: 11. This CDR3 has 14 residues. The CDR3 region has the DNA TGCAGTGCCCACCCCGGGACAGGGATCGATGAGCAGTTCTTC. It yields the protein CSAHPGTGIDEQFF.

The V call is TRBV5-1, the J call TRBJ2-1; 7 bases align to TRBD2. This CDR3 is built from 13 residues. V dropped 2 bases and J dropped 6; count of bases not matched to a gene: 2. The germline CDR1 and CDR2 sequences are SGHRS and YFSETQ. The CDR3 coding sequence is TGCGCCAGCAGCTTTGCTAGCGGCAATGAGCAGTTCTTC. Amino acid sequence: CASSFASGNEQFF.

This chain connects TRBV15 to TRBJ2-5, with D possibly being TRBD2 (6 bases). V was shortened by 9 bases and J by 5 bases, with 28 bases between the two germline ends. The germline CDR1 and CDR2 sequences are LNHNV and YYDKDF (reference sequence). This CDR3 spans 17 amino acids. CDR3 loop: CATRKGDLASRWETQYF. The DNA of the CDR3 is TGTGCCACGAGGAAAGGAGACCTAGCGAGTCGGTGGGAGACCCAGTACTTC.

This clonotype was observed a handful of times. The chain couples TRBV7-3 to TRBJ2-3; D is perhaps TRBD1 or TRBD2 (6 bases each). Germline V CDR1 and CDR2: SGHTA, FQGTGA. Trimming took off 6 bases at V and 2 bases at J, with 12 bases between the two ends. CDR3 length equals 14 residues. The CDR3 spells CASRRGHNTDTQYF. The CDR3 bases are TGTGCCAGCAGACGGGGGCACAACACAGATACGCAGTATTTT.